This passage covers 22 T cell receptor beta chains from one sample sequenced in a study of shared clonotypes between healthy human individuals. Here immunoSEQ multiplex PCR was the method, and the copy in TCRdb shows in-frame clones only, minus some. This sample yields about 470,000 clones, of which around 79% are seen a single time; roughly 13% belongs to the top ten. The source material was PBMCs. These receptors were taken from a woman aged 40 to 50 in good health. Some clones in this sample may be carry-over from other donors' samples.

The chain carries TRBV18 and TRBJ2-7; 8 nucleotides agree with TRBD1. From germline, CDR1 is KGHSH and CDR2 LQKENI. CDR3 length: 15 residues. The V segment lost 0 bases and the J segment 5 bases; nucleotides outside the gene matches: 6. The DNA for the CDR3 is TGTGCCAGCTCACCACCGACGACAGGGGCCCACGAGCAGTACTTC. Its protein is CASSPPTTGAHEQYF.

This chain uses TRBV27 with TRBJ2-1; D is perhaps TRBD1 (6 bases). Germline loops: CDR1 MNHEY, CDR2 SMNVEV (reference sequence). The CDR3 consists of 14 residues. Trimming left V 6 bases short and J 0 bases short, with 9 bases between. CDR3 loop: CASSPGHSYNEQFF. For the CDR3, the DNA is TGTGCCAGCAGCCCGGGACACTCCTACAATGAGCAGTTCTTC.

The chain joins TRBV9 to TRBJ1-4; 9 bases match TRBD1. Germline V gene sequence: CDR1 SGDLS, CDR2 YYNGEE. After removal of 1 base from V and 6 bases from J, the junction contained 4 bases not matched to a gene. The CDR3 is 15 residues long. The CDR3 sequence is CASSVTGGAYEKLFF. In DNA, the CDR3 is TGTGCCAGCAGCGTAACAGGGGGCGCCTATGAAAAACTGTTTTTT.

This clone was seen just once. DNA of the CDR3: TGTGCCAGCAGAATTTCTACAGGGGGAGGACAGGGTCAGCCCCAGCATTTT. Its translation is CASRISTGGGQGQPQHF. The V call is TRBV28, the J call TRBJ1-5; TRBD1 aligns across 8 bases. The V gene's germline CDR1 is MDHEN and CDR2 SYDVKM. CDR3 size: 17 residues. The V and J ends lost 6 bases and 6 bases, in that order; junction bases with no gene match: 16.

Comments on this clone: The same CDR3 can be traced to other DNA sequences in this sample. V usage is TRBV18 and J usage is TRBJ2-3; 11 bases are a match to TRBD2. With V trimmed by 1 base and J by 5 bases, 5 bases remained unmatched. The CDR3 totals 16 residues. The V gene's germline CDR1 is KGHSH and CDR2 LQKENI. The CDR3 loop reads CASSPLAGGPGDTQYF. The CDR3 DNA reads TGTGCCAGCTCACCACTAGCGGGAGGGCCCGGAGATACGCAGTATTTT.

The gene calls are TRBV9 and TRBJ2-3; D tentatively reads TRBD1 or TRBD2 (6 bases each). The CDR3 loop spans 17 amino acids. Germline V gene sequence: CDR1 SGDLS, CDR2 YYNGEE. V dropped 2 bases and J dropped 3 bases, with 19 bases sitting between them. Written as DNA, the CDR3 is TGTGCCAGCAGCGTGCGGTCCGGCGGAGGGGGGACAGATACGCAGTATTTT. Amino acid sequence: CASSVRSGGGGTDTQYF.

This clone was detected a few times. Other nucleotide sequences from this sample produce the same CDR3. The chain couples TRBV9 to TRBJ2-3, with no clear D. Trimming shortened V by 2 bases and J by 5 bases, and 3 bases separated the two germline ends. Per germline, CDR1 SGDLS and CDR2 YYNGEE. This CDR3 has 11 amino acids. The CDR3, as DNA: TGTGCCAGCAGCGTTGGAGATACGCAGTATTTT. Translation: CASSVGDTQYF.

J is TRBJ1-2 and V is TRBV19; no clear D. Germline CDR1 reads LNHDA; CDR2 reads SQIVND (reference sequence). The CDR3 is 14 residues long. V shed 3 bases and J shed 2 bases, with 10 bases lying between them. The CDR3 region has the DNA TGTGCCAGTAGTATTCAGGCAGGAAACTATGGCTACACCTTC. Translated, it gives CASSIQAGNYGYTF.

The chain joins TRBV28 to TRBJ2-5, with 7 bases matching TRBD1. The CDR3 runs 15 residues. Germline V gives CDR1 MDHEN, CDR2 SYDVKM. V dropped 3 bases and J dropped 2; count of bases not matched to a gene: 6. The DNA for the CDR3 is TGTGCCAGCAGTTTTGGGGGACAGCAACAAGAGACCCAGTACTTC. Its translation: CASSFGGQQQETQYF.

The V call is TRBV4-1, the J call TRBJ2-5, with TRBD1 matching over 7 bases. Germline V gene data show CDR1 as MGHRA and CDR2 as YSYEKL. V dropped 4 bases and J dropped 7; count of bases not matched to a gene: 9. The CDR3 has 14 residues. CDR3 sequence reads: CASSRDSRFRTQYF. CDR3 sequence (DNA): TGCGCCAGCAGCCGGGACAGCCGTTTTAGGACCCAGTACTTC.

In DNA form, the CDR3 reads TGTGCCAGCAGTGTGGGCGGGAGCACAGATACGCAGTATTTT. Translation gives CASSVGGSTDTQYF. This chain links TRBV28 with TRBJ2-3; TRBD2 is a possible D gene (5 bases). CDR3 length: 14 amino acids. Germline-derived CDR1 and CDR2 are MDHEN and SYDVKM. The V gene lost 5 bases and the J gene lost 0 bases, with 9 bases spanning the gap.

The CDR3 DNA reads TGTGCCAGCAGCCCTAGACAGGACTACGAGCAGTACTTC. Translating gives CASSPRQDYEQYF. This chain joins TRBV11-1 and TRBJ2-5, with a tentative D call TRBD1 (6 bases). The J call could be wrong; TRBJ2-7 is a better fit for the DNA end. Germline lookup yields CDR1 SGHAT and CDR2 FQDESV (reference sequence). This CDR3 region has 13 residues.

This clone was observed a handful of times. This sample includes further DNA sequences coding for the same CDR3. The chain has TRBV28 and TRBJ2-1; tentatively, D is TRBD2 (5 bases). CDR1 and CDR2 (germline): MDHEN, SYDVKM. The germline V and J ends were trimmed by 8 bases and 0 bases, with 5 bases remaining between them. The CDR3 has 12 amino acids. The CDR3 reads CASGSSYNEQFF. For the CDR3, the DNA is TGTGCCAGCGGGAGCTCCTACAATGAGCAGTTCTTC.

The chain employs TRBV4-1 and TRBJ1-2; 8 bases line up with TRBD1. V trimming: 4 bases; J trimming: 2 bases; junction bases outside the gene matches: 6. This CDR3 comprises 15 residues. Germline CDR1 reads MGHRA; CDR2 reads YSYEKL. CDR3 region: CASSPTGAANYGYTF. For the CDR3, the DNA is TGCGCCAGCAGCCCGACAGGGGCCGCAAACTATGGCTACACCTTC.

The genes are TRBV7-9 and TRBJ1-3; 10 bases map to TRBD1. CDR1 is SEHNR, CDR2 FQNEAQ, per germline (reference sequence). The V segment lost 5 bases and the J segment 2 bases; nucleotides outside the gene matches: 12. This CDR3 has 18 residues. CDR3 amino acids: CASSTARQGARAGNTIYF. CDR3 coding DNA: TGTGCCAGCAGCACCGCCCGACAGGGGGCTAGGGCTGGAAACACCATATATTTT.

The chain joins TRBV7-3 to TRBJ1-1; no clear D. This CDR3 region has 13 residues. Per the germline V gene, CDR1 is SGHTA and CDR2 is FQGTGA. The V and J ends lost 4 bases and 8 bases respectively, with 14 bases between them. CDR3 in amino acids: CASSSRPRSEAFF. CDR3 sequence (DNA): TGTGCCAGCAGCTCAAGACCCAGGTCGGAAGCTTTCTTT.

V gene TRBV19 combines with J gene TRBJ2-1, with D hard to call. CDR1 LNHDA and CDR2 SQIVND come from the germline V gene (reference sequence). This CDR3 is built from 14 residues. Trimming removed 5 bases from V and 7 bases from J, with 15 bases in between. CDR3 nucleotide sequence: TGTGCCAGTAGTCCACGATGGGCCCGGAATGAGCAGTTCTTC. Its protein product is CASSPRWARNEQFF. Full variable domain (missing parts from reference TRBV19 and TRBJ2-1): DGGITQSPKYLFRKEGQNVTLSCEQNLNHDAMYWYRQDPGQGLRLIYYSQIVNDFQKGDIAEGYSVSREKKESFPLTVTSAQKNPTAFYLCASSPRWARNEQFFGPGTRLTVL.

This sequence joins TRBV5-1 and TRBJ1-3; D gene uncertain. CDR1 and CDR2 (germline): SGHRS, YFSETQ. The CDR3 extends over 15 amino acids. Deletions cut 4 bases from V and 3 bases from J, with 14 bases between. The CDR3: CASSPPGTSGNTIYF. In nucleotides, the CDR3 is TGCGCCAGCAGCCCGCCGGGAACTAGTGGAAACACCATATATTTT.

The J gene is TRBJ2-7, the V gene TRBV7-6; the D gene could be TRBD1 or TRBD2 (6 bases each). There are 15 residues in the CDR3. Germline V CDR1 and CDR2: SGHVS, FNYEAQ. Trimming took 2 bases from V and 3 from J, leaving 14 bases between them. The CDR3 DNA is TGTGCCAGCAGCTTAAGCCCCGGAGGGGGCTACGAGCAGTACTTC. Translated: CASSLSPGGGYEQYF.

The chain employs TRBV5-8 and TRBJ1-1, with D hard to call. Germline V CDR1 and CDR2: SGHTS, YDEGEE. Trimming cost V 0 bases and J 9 bases, with 15 bases left between them. The CDR3 is 14 residues long. CDR3 in DNA: TGTGCCAGCAGCTTGGCCGCAGCACCTACTCAAGCTTTCTTT. This sequence encodes CASSLAAAPTQAFF.

This clone was found once. The chain uses TRBV5-1 and TRBJ2-1; D is undetermined. CDR1 and CDR2 from the germline V gene are SGHRS and YFSETQ. This CDR3 region has 14 residues. V lost 1 base to trimming and J lost 5 bases, with 10 bases between them. CDR3 bases: TGCGCCAGCAGCTTGTCTGTCCGTAACAATGAGCAGTTCTTC. Its protein product is CASSLSVRNNEQFF.

This chain joins TRBV28 and TRBJ1-2; no reliable D call. Germline V gene sequence: CDR1 MDHEN, CDR2 SYDVKM. The CDR3 contains 13 residues. V was trimmed by 5 bases and J by 5 bases, leaving 12 bases between them. The CDR3 reads CASSIGRPYGYTF. CDR3 bases: TGTGCCAGCAGTATTGGACGGCCATATGGCTACACCTTC.